This T cell receptor beta chain was obtained from a study of blood T cell repertoires in COVID-19. Study-level information: The study drew acute and convalescent COVID-19 samples from the United States, Italy and Spain. PBMCs, B-cell-depleted T cells, or T cells were the source of the cDNA or gDNA that made up the material.

Under the authors' procedure: Estimated nucleated cell counts came from reference gene primer amplification. Assay used: immunoSEQ multiplex PCR; TCRdb lists only in-frame clones, some missing. V, J and clone size are taken as reported in that table, and D and trimming were inferred from the DNA itself. The table lists about 180,000 clones, 75% to 85% of them singletons, with about 1.5% in the top ten. This CDR3 has 12 residues. V was clipped by 3 bases and J by 2 bases, with 7 bases between them. Germline V gene data show CDR1 as DFQATT and CDR2 as SNEGSKA (reference sequence). The chain carries TRBV20-1 and TRBJ1-2; D not certain. The receptor comes from a human donor in a cohort sampled during active COVID-19. Specimen: peripheral blood. The CDR3 spells CSASVRNYGYTF. The CDR3 nucleotides are TGCAGTGCTAGTGTCAGGAACTATGGCTACACCTTC.